Below, 27 T cell receptor beta chains from the same sample are listed, as sequenced in a study of early T cells in non-severe SARS-CoV-2 infection. One entry per CDR3 protein, called by TCRdb with MiXCR from the 5' RACE reads. The sample holds approximately 100,000 distinct CDR3 sequences, over 15% seen once. Sequencing input: whole blood. These TCRs come from an adult who was a healthcare worker with PCR-confirmed SARS-CoV-2 infection or an uninfected control (not recorded which).

This clonotype appeared many times. The genes are TRBV20-1 and TRBJ2-1, with D unclear. V gave up 2 bases and J gave up 7 bases, with 9 bases separating them. Germline V CDR1 and CDR2: DFQATT, SNEGSKA (reference sequence). The CDR3 has 12 residues. DNA for the CDR3: TGCAGTGCTAGACTAAAGGAGAATGAGCAGTTCTTC. This gives the protein CSARLKENEQFF.

This clonotype was seen a handful of times. The chain carries TRBV27 and TRBJ2-7; D gene ambiguous. Germline lookup yields CDR1 MNHEY and CDR2 SMNVEV (reference sequence). The CDR3 has 13 residues. V was cut by 2 bases and J by 2 bases, with 7 bases left in between. The CDR3 is CASSLGATYEQYF. As DNA, the CDR3 is TGTGCCAGCAGTTTAGGAGCTACCTACGAGCAGTACTTC.

As DNA, the CDR3 is TGTGCCAGCAGCTCCTTAGCGGTGTCACCCTTTAGCACAGATACGCAGTATTTT. Translation: CASSSLAVSPFSTDTQYF. The J gene is TRBJ2-3, the V gene TRBV7-2; D is possibly TRBD2 (6 bases). V dropped 4 bases and J dropped 0 bases, with 20 bases sitting between them. The CDR3 runs to 18 residues. The germline gives CDR1 SGHTA, CDR2 FQGNSA.

In this sample, this clonotype turned up a few times. J is TRBJ2-3 and V is TRBV20-1, with a possible D match to TRBD2 (7 bases). The CDR3 contains 15 residues. Germline lookup yields CDR1 DFQATT and CDR2 SNEGSKA (reference sequence). The ends were cut back, 1 base at V and 5 bases at J, with 16 bases in the middle. This CDR3 reads CSARAGGGGIDTQYF. In DNA form, the CDR3 reads TGCAGTGCTAGAGCCGGGGGAGGGGGAATAGATACGCAGTATTTT.

V usage is TRBV28 and J usage is TRBJ2-3; D ambiguous. Trimming pared 3 bases from V and 2 bases from J, leaving 9 bases between. The CDR3 consists of 14 residues. Germline CDR1 reads MDHEN; CDR2 reads SYDVKM. CDR3 sequence: CASSFDSTTDTQYF. In DNA, the CDR3 is TGTGCCAGCAGTTTCGATAGTACCACAGATACGCAGTATTTT.

The chain employs TRBV7-6 and TRBJ2-6; no definite D call. Germline values: CDR1 SGHVS, CDR2 FNYEAQ. The V end was cut by 5 bases, the J end by 4 bases, with 18 bases between. The CDR3 is 17 amino acids. The CDR3 protein is CASSAPQVGGGANVLTF. The CDR3 region has the DNA TGTGCCAGCAGCGCGCCCCAAGTTGGTGGAGGGGCCAACGTCCTGACTTTC.

This clonotype was observed many times. The CDR3 loop is CASSYSGSSQSRETQYF. In DNA form, the CDR3 reads TGTGCCAGCAGTTACTCCGGGTCTAGCCAGTCGAGAGAGACCCAGTACTTC. V usage is TRBV6-2 or TRBV6-3 and J usage is TRBJ2-5; D is possibly TRBD2 (5 bases). The CDR3 is made up of 17 amino acids. Germline V CDR1 and CDR2: MNHEY, SVGEGT. Trimming removed 0 bases from V and 4 bases from J, with 18 bases in between.

This clonotype was counted a few times. The chain joins TRBV30 to TRBJ1-4; tentative D call: TRBD1 (5 bases). The germline V gene encodes CDR1 GTSNPN and CDR2 SVGIG (reference sequence). This CDR3 is 12 amino acids long. V dropped 5 bases and J dropped 8 bases, with 12 bases sitting between them. The CDR3 loop is CAWGQRREKLFF. CDR3 sequence (DNA): TGTGCCTGGGGACAACGGAGGGAAAAACTGTTTTTT.

CDR3 region: CASSPGPGGRYEQYF. As DNA, the CDR3 is TGTGCCAGCAGCCCCGGTCCGGGGGGCCGGTACGAGCAGTACTTC. The gene calls are TRBV7-2 and TRBJ2-7; D is perhaps TRBD2 (7 bases). The germline V gene has CDR1 SGHTA and CDR2 FQGNSA. This CDR3 has 15 residues. V was pared by 5 bases and J by 4 bases, with 18 bases between.

This clonotype was seen more than once but under ten times. The V and J genes are TRBV6-4 and TRBJ2-1; 9 bases match TRBD2. Unmatched junction bases numbered 6, after V lost 2 bases and J lost 4 bases. The CDR3 is made up of 16 amino acids. CDR1 and CDR2 (germline): MRHNA, SNTAGT. DNA for the CDR3: TGTGCCAGCAGTGACGACGCGGGAGGGTCGTACAATGAGCAGTTCTTC. It specifies CASSDDAGGSYNEQFF.

This sequence joins TRBV11-2 and TRBJ2-1; 8 bases map to TRBD1. J gave up 10 bases and V 3 bases, and 5 bases lay outside the gene matches. This CDR3 comprises 13 residues. CDR1 SGHAT and CDR2 FQNNGV come from the germline V gene. CDR3 sequence: CASSFRDRPEQFF. The CDR3 DNA is TGTGCCAGCAGCTTCCGGGACAGGCCGGAGCAGTTCTTC.

Only a few counts were recorded for this clonotype. V gene TRBV7-9 combines with J gene TRBJ2-1; D possibly matches TRBD1 or TRBD2 (6 bases each). CDR1 SEHNR and CDR2 FQNEAQ come from the germline V gene (reference sequence). V lost 5 bases to trimming and J lost 9 bases, with 20 bases between them. This CDR3 has 15 amino acids. DNA for the CDR3: TGTGCCAGCAGCAAGGGGGAGGTGGCTATGAGTGAGCAGTTCTTC. This translates into CASSKGEVAMSEQFF.

This clonotype was detected a few times. CDR3 DNA sequence: TGCAGTGCTAGCGGGGCGGGCCCCCCTGTCGGGACTAGCGGCCTTTACGAGCAGTACTTC. Its protein product is CSASGAGPPVGTSGLYEQYF. This chain connects TRBV20-1 to TRBJ2-7, with 11 bases fitting TRBD2. Trimming removed 3 bases from V and 4 bases from J; junction bases left unmatched: 23. This CDR3 region has 20 residues. CDR1 and CDR2 (germline): DFQATT, SNEGSKA (reference sequence).

This chain uses TRBV12-3 or TRBV12-4 with TRBJ1-2; D is possibly TRBD1 (5 bases). Trimming left V 5 bases short and J 4 bases short, with 14 bases between. The CDR3 runs 14 residues. CDR3 bases: TGTGCCAGCAGTACGGGGCCCGACGGCTATGGCTACACCTTC. Translated, it gives CASSTGPDGYGYTF.

This chain links TRBV28 with TRBJ2-4, with 11 positions matching TRBD2. In germline, CDR1 is MDHEN, CDR2 SYDVKM. The ends lost 6 bases at V and 5 bases at J; junction bases unmatched: 9. The CDR3 runs 16 residues. The CDR3 sequence is CASSRGTSGGQNIQYF. CDR3 nucleotides: TGTGCCAGCAGCCGAGGGACTAGCGGAGGCCAAAACATTCAGTACTTC.

This clonotype was seen ten or more times. The rearrangement links TRBV4-3 to TRBJ1-2; D gene ambiguous. Trimming removed 0 bases from V and 4 bases from J, with 12 bases in between. Germline-derived CDR1 and CDR2 are LGHNA and YSLEER. CDR3 length equals 15 residues. Here the CDR3 DNA reads TGCGCCAGCAGCCAAGATCCGGCCGATAGCTATGGCTACACCTTC. Translating it yields CASSQDPADSYGYTF.

This clonotype has just a few counts. The chain couples TRBV6-2 or TRBV6-3 to TRBJ2-5, with D perhaps matching TRBD2 (5 bases). V dropped 2 bases and J dropped 2 bases, with 12 bases sitting between them. CDR3 size: 15 residues. Germline CDR1 is MNHEY and CDR2 is SVGEGT. Here the CDR3 DNA reads TGTGCCAGCAGTTACCCCGGCCGCGGGCAAGAGACCCAGTACTTC. Encoded protein: CASSYPGRGQETQYF.

J is TRBJ2-5 and V is TRBV29-1; weak D call: TRBD1 (5 bases). Germline values: CDR1 SQVTM, CDR2 ANQGSEA. The CDR3 is made up of 12 amino acids. Trimming removed 4 bases at V and 3 bases at J, with 9 bases between. CDR3 residues: CSVARGEETQYF. CDR3 nucleotides: TGCAGCGTTGCAAGGGGTGAAGAGACCCAGTACTTC.

This clonotype has more than one count but fewer than ten. The V and J genes are TRBV11-2 and TRBJ2-1; D unresolved. This CDR3 contains 14 residues. The ends were cut back, 7 bases at V and 2 bases at J, with 12 bases in the middle. Looked up from germline, CDR1 is SGHAT and CDR2 is FQNNGV. The CDR3 coding sequence is TGTGCCAGCACCCAGGCGAGAACCTACAATGAGCAGTTCTTC. Translating gives CASTQARTYNEQFF.

On this clonotype itself: Germline and junction disagree at one end, which may indicate a read error. The chain recombines TRBV24-1 with TRBJ1-1; TRBD1 is a possible D gene (5 bases). The CDR3 is 13 amino acids. The V gene's germline CDR1 is KGHDR and CDR2 SFDVKD. The CDR3 is CVTSDFEGTEAFF. As DNA, the CDR3 is TGTGTCACCAGTGATTTTGAGGGGACTGAAGCTTTCTTT.

The chain uses TRBV18 and TRBJ2-1; a possible D gene is TRBD2 (5 bases). The V gene lost 6 bases and the J gene lost 1 base, with 16 bases spanning the gap. Germline V gene sequence: CDR1 KGHSH, CDR2 LQKENI. This CDR3 region has 16 residues. CDR3 nucleotides: TGTGCCAGCTCCCCCGACCGGGGAAGGTCCTACAATGAGCAGTTCTTC. As protein: CASSPDRGRSYNEQFF.

A few counts support this clonotype. J is TRBJ2-1 and V is TRBV5-1; 7 nucleotides align to TRBD1. This CDR3 region has 15 residues. Germline CDR1 and CDR2: SGHRS and YFSETQ. Trimming removed 0 bases from V and 2 bases from J; junction bases left unmatched: 2. The CDR3 sequence is CASSLEGQTYNEQFF. The DNA for the CDR3 is TGCGCCAGCAGCTTGGAGGGACAGACCTACAATGAGCAGTTCTTC.

V usage is TRBV10-1 and J usage is TRBJ1-1; D is unclear. V lost 3 bases, J lost 7 bases, and 12 bases lay in between. The CDR3 length is 13 residues. Per the germline V gene, CDR1 is WNHNN and CDR2 is SYGVQD (reference sequence). CDR3 sequence: CASSDRIRDEAFF. Here the CDR3 DNA reads TGCGCCAGCAGTGACCGGATTCGGGATGAAGCTTTCTTT.

There are a few counts of this clonotype. This rearrangement joins TRBV3-1 to TRBJ1-1, with unresolved D. The V end was cut by 0 bases, the J end by 6 bases, with 14 bases between. CDR3 length: 15 residues. Germline loops: CDR1 LGHDT, CDR2 YNNKEL (reference sequence). CDR3 in amino acids: CASSQDMTFNAEAFF. DNA of the CDR3: TGTGCCAGCAGCCAAGATATGACTTTTAACGCTGAAGCTTTCTTT.

J is TRBJ1-1 and V is TRBV6-5; D remains ambiguous. The germline gives CDR1 MNHEY, CDR2 SVGAGI. V shed 4 bases and J shed 4 bases, with 13 bases lying between them. The CDR3 is 14 residues long. CDR3 amino acids: CASSWVGSRTEAFF. For the CDR3, the DNA is TGTGCCAGCAGTTGGGTGGGCAGTCGCACTGAAGCTTTCTTT.

This clonotype was detected ten times or more. The chain employs TRBV6-2 or TRBV6-3 and TRBJ1-1; 10 nucleotides line up with TRBD1. Germline V gene sequence: CDR1 MNHEY, CDR2 SVGEGT. The ends lost 5 bases at V and 10 bases at J; junction bases unmatched: 7. This CDR3 is built from 13 residues. The CDR3 loop is CASSTDRGPGAFF. The DNA for the CDR3 is TGTGCCAGCAGTACCGACAGGGGGCCGGGAGCTTTCTTT.

This clonotype was observed a few times. The chain combines TRBV7-9 with TRBJ2-7, with 10 bases fitting TRBD1. The CDR3 sequence is 15 residues long. CDR1 is SEHNR and CDR2 is FQNEAQ in the germline V gene (reference sequence). V lost 2 bases and J lost 6; bases outside the gene matches: 7. The CDR3 loop reads CASSLLGTGAVEQYF. The DNA of the CDR3 is TGTGCCAGCAGCTTATTAGGGACAGGGGCTGTCGAGCAGTACTTC.